Listed below are T cell receptor beta chains from one sample, sequenced in a study of blood T cell repertoires in COVID-19. Sequencing was performed with immunoSEQ multiplex PCR; in TCRdb, only in-frame clones are kept and a portion is missing. The repertoire holds tens of thousands of clones, 74% seen once, with under 30% in the top ten. The sequenced material came from peripheral blood. Source of these receptors: a woman of 80 years or more with acute or convalescent COVID-19. Each CDR3 is given with its conserved first and last residue.

cdr3_length: 18; v_call: TRBV19; j_call: TRBJ1-3; cdr3_aa: CASSIVPGQTASGNTIYF
cdr3_length: 15; v_call: TRBV2; j_call: TRBJ2-2; cdr3_aa: CASSKDRANTGELFF
cdr3_length: 12; v_call: TRBV6-2/TRBV6-3; j_call: TRBJ2-7; cdr3_aa: CASSFPAYEQYF
cdr3_length: 13; v_call: TRBV7-2; j_call: TRBJ2-1; cdr3_aa: CASSPSSYNEQFF
cdr3_length: 14; v_call: TRBV6-4; j_call: TRBJ1-1; cdr3_aa: CASSATILNTEAFF
cdr3_length: 15; v_call: TRBV5-1; j_call: TRBJ1-2; cdr3_aa: CASSVGQRNNYGYTF
cdr3_length: 14; v_call: TRBV6-5; j_call: TRBJ1-6; cdr3_aa: CASSRTGNDSPLHF
cdr3_length: 12; v_call: TRBV5-1; j_call: TRBJ2-7; cdr3_aa: CASSPDSYEQYF
cdr3_length: 14; v_call: TRBV6-5; j_call: TRBJ1-1; cdr3_aa: CASRDRGLFTEAFF
cdr3_length: 13; v_call: TRBV29-1; j_call: TRBJ1-1; cdr3_aa: CSVRGKSNTEAFF
cdr3_length: 17; v_call: TRBV4-2; j_call: TRBJ2-1; cdr3_aa: CASSQGRASGTVDEQFF